What follows is one TCR beta chain and its context. These data belong to a study of blood T cell repertoires in COVID-19. Study information: T cells, B-cell-depleted T cells, or PBMCs provided the cDNA or gDNA that served as material.

Original processing notes: Reference gene primers were amplified, and this amplification served to estimate nucleated cell counts. TCRdb keeps only in-frame clones here, not all; method: immunoSEQ multiplex PCR. D and trimming were read from the DNA, whereas the V and J calls and clone size are those reported in that table. The sample includes approximately 70,000 clones, about 89% seen only once; the top ten take just over 2.5%. Enrolment of Seattle patients took place during active infection, and they were followed longitudinally. This CDR3 has 17 amino acids. The V segment lost 5 bases and the J segment 3 bases; nucleotides outside the gene matches: 9. The V gene's germline CDR1 is SGHAT and CDR2 FQNNGV.

Material: peripheral blood. The chain recombines TRBV11-2 with TRBJ2-1; 11 bases align to TRBD2. The clonotype comes from a man in his forties or fifties with COVID-19, enrolled during active disease. CDR3 region: CASSPRLAGTNYNEQFF. The DNA for the CDR3 is TGTGCCAGCAGCCCAAGACTAGCGGGAACGAACTACAATGAGCAGTTCTTC.